These 14 T cell receptor beta chains were all obtained from the same sample, sequenced in a study of CD4+ T cells in melanoma. Libraries were prepared by immunoSEQ multiplex PCR; TCRdb keeps only in-frame clonotypes and omits some of them. The repertoire holds 9,500 to 13,000 clones, with around 71% as singletons. Sequenced sample: cells from a culture (not recorded whether cultured in vitro). All receptors derive from a human donor with melanoma.

This clone was found a few times. The CDR3 spells CASRIDRGYGYTF. The CDR3, as DNA: TGTGCCAGCAGAATTGACAGGGGCTATGGCTACACCTTC. J is TRBJ1-2 and V is TRBV28, with 8 bases fitting TRBD1. Germline V lookup: CDR1 MDHEN, CDR2 SYDVKM. The CDR3 totals 13 residues. V shed 6 bases, J shed 4 bases, and the junction held 4 bases outside the gene matches.

This clone was seen a handful of times. The V call is TRBV10-1, the J call TRBJ1-1, with 12 nucleotides matching TRBD1. The CDR3 length is 14 residues. The V gene's germline CDR1 is WNHNN and CDR2 SYGVQD (reference sequence). J lost 5 bases, V lost 8 bases, and 6 bases had no gene match. CDR3 nucleotides: TGCGCCAGCGGGACAGGGGGCGTCGGGACTGAAGCTTTCTTT. Encoded protein: CASGTGGVGTEAFF.

The genes are TRBV25-1 and TRBJ2-2; 10 bases fit TRBD2. The ends lost 1 base at V and 7 bases at J; junction bases unmatched: 6. Germline-derived CDR1 and CDR2 are MGHDK and SYGVNS. The CDR3 sequence is 16 residues long. The CDR3 is CASSEFLAGAGGELFF. The DNA of the CDR3 is TGTGCCAGCAGTGAATTCCTAGCGGGGGCAGGCGGGGAGCTGTTTTTT.

The chain has TRBV30 and TRBJ1-2; the match to TRBD1 covers 8 bases. The CDR3 sequence is 17 residues long. The germline V gene has CDR1 GTSNPN and CDR2 SVGIG (reference sequence). The ends lost 7 bases at V and 4 bases at J; junction bases unmatched: 20. CDR3 nucleotide sequence: TGTGCCTCGAATAAAGGCAGGACAGGGCTGGGGGGCTATGGCTACACCTTC. It is translated as CASNKGRTGLGGYGYTF.

In nucleotides, the CDR3 is TGTGCCATCAGTCTTCAGGGTGGGGATGAGCAGTTCTTC. This encodes CAISLQGGDEQFF. J is TRBJ2-1 and V is TRBV10-3; D is possibly TRBD1 (5 bases). Germline CDR1 ENHRY, CDR2 SYGVKD. The CDR3 is made up of 13 amino acids. V dropped 5 bases and J dropped 8 bases, with 13 bases sitting between them.

V gene TRBV5-1 combines with J gene TRBJ2-5, with 11 bases that match TRBD1. The CDR3 consists of 15 residues. V dropped 4 bases and J dropped 5; count of bases not matched to a gene: 7. The germline V gene has CDR1 SGHRS and CDR2 YFSETQ. This CDR3 is CASSTGQGAGETQYF. For the CDR3, the DNA is TGCGCCAGCAGCACCGGACAGGGGGCGGGGGAGACCCAGTACTTC. The full variable domain, its missing parts supplied by reference TRBV5-1 and TRBJ2-5, is KAGVTQTPRYLIKTRGQQVTLSCSPISGHRSVSWYQQTPGQGLQFLFEYFSETQRNKGNFPGRFSGRQFSNSRSEMNVSTLELGDSALYLCASSTGQGAGETQYFGPGTRLLVL.

This chain connects TRBV5-4 to TRBJ2-1; no clear D. This CDR3 region has 15 residues. V lost 0 bases and J lost 8, with 15 bases in between. In germline, CDR1 is SGHNT, CDR2 YYREEE (reference sequence). CDR3: CASSLVASAPHEQFF. CDR3 DNA sequence: TGTGCCAGCAGCTTGGTGGCTAGTGCTCCCCATGAGCAGTTCTTC.

This sequence joins TRBV18 and TRBJ1-1, with unresolved D. Germline CDR1 is KGHSH and CDR2 is LQKENI. V was pared by 0 bases and J by 1 base, with 9 bases between. The CDR3 has 15 amino acids. CDR3: CASSPPGVRNTEAFF. The CDR3 coding sequence is TGTGCCAGCTCACCACCCGGGGTTAGGAACACTGAAGCTTTCTTT.

This clone was observed a single time. The chain combines TRBV6-6 with TRBJ2-1; TRBD2 matches at 10 bases. The V gene end was trimmed by 6 bases and the J gene end by 9 bases; junction bases not matched to a gene: 8. The CDR3 runs to 14 residues. CDR1 is MNHNY and CDR2 is SVGAGI in the germline V gene (reference sequence). The CDR3 coding sequence is TGTGCCAGCAGCCCCAGCGGGGGGGCCGGTGAGCAGTTCTTC. This translates into CASSPSGGAGEQFF.

This chain connects TRBV11-2 to TRBJ1-1; maybe TRBD1 (6 bases). This CDR3 has 14 residues. Germline-derived CDR1 and CDR2 are SGHAT and FQNNGV. V lost 6 bases, J lost 2 bases, and 13 bases lay in between. The CDR3 loop reads CASRAGHSNTEAFF. In nucleotides, the CDR3 is TGTGCCAGCAGGGCGGGACACTCAAACACTGAAGCTTTCTTT.

The chain couples TRBV7-9 to TRBJ1-4; D may be TRBD1 (5 bases). The V gene's germline CDR1 is SEHNR and CDR2 FQNEAQ (reference sequence). The CDR3 contains 15 residues. Trimming removed 4 bases at V and 7 bases at J, with 16 bases between. The DNA of the CDR3 is TGTGCCAGCAGCTCCAGGGCGAGTAGTGCTGAAAAACTGTTTTTT. It yields the protein CASSSRASSAEKLFF.

The chain joins TRBV2 to TRBJ2-7; possibly TRBD2 for D (6 bases). CDR3 length: 13 residues. The ends were cut back, 8 bases at V and 4 bases at J, with 15 bases in the middle. Germline-derived CDR1 and CDR2 are SNHLY and FYNNEI. CDR3 DNA sequence: TGTGCCAGCCGAAGGACTACCTCGTACGAGCAGTACTTC. Protein product: CASRRTTSYEQYF.

This sequence joins TRBV4-1 and TRBJ1-4; 11 nucleotides line up with TRBD1. Germline V lookup: CDR1 MGHRA, CDR2 YSYEKL. The CDR3 has 15 amino acids. The trim removed 0 bases at V and 7 bases at J, leaving 1 base unmatched. The CDR3 bases are TGCGCCAGCAGCCAAGACGGGACAGGGGGTGAAAAACTGTTTTTT. This translates into CASSQDGTGGEKLFF.

This chain connects TRBV10-2 to TRBJ1-3; D uncertain. V was pared by 6 bases and J by 3 bases, with 9 bases between. The germline V gene has CDR1 WSHSY and CDR2 SAAADI. This CDR3 region has 13 residues. In nucleotides, the CDR3 is TGCGCCAGCAGCGCAACTCTTGGAAACACCATATATTTT. Protein product: CASSATLGNTIYF.